A single sample gave rise to the 6 T cell receptor beta chains below, sequenced in a study of cytomegalovirus exposure and HLA in healthy donors. In the PCR, 60 Vbeta and 13 Jbeta primers were used. Repertoires were generated with immunoSEQ multiplex PCR, while TCRdb's copy carries only in-frame clones and drops some. Of roughly 150,000 clones listed, 64% are singletons. The sequenced material came from PBMCs. The receptors shown here come from a woman aged 30 to 39 in good health and CMV-seropositive.

The chain joins TRBV2 to TRBJ2-6; maybe TRBD1 (5 bases). With 6 bases removed from V and 9 bases from J, the gap between germline ends came to 15 bases. CDR1 is SNHLY, CDR2 FYNNEI, per germline. CDR3 length: 14 residues. In DNA form, the CDR3 reads TGTGCCAGCAGCGCAACAGGCTCGGACAACGTCCTGACTTTC. This encodes CASSATGSDNVLTF. Drawing the rest from reference TRBV2 and TRBJ2-6, the complete variable domain is EPEVTQTPSHQVTQMGQEVILRCVPISNHLYFYWYRQILGQKVEFLVSFYNNEISEKSEIFDDQFSVERPDGSNFTLKIRSTKLEDSAMYFCASSATGSDNVLTFGAGSRLTVL.

This clone was seen only a few times. V and J are TRBV28 and TRBJ1-2; possibly TRBD1 for D (5 bases). Germline V lookup: CDR1 MDHEN, CDR2 SYDVKM. Between the trimmed V and J ends, which lost 5 bases and 5 bases, there was a span of 18 bases. This CDR3 is 15 amino acids long. As DNA, the CDR3 is TGTGCCAGCAGTCCCCTTAGCGGGACGCAGTATGGCTACACCTTC. Protein product: CASSPLSGTQYGYTF.

The chain uses TRBV28 and TRBJ2-7; D not certain. This CDR3 is built from 12 residues. Germline V gene sequence: CDR1 MDHEN, CDR2 SYDVKM. The V end lost 6 bases, the J end lost 2 bases, and 8 bases lay between the germline ends. The CDR3 reads CASSLNTYEQYF. DNA of the CDR3: TGTGCCAGCAGCCTGAACACCTACGAGCAGTACTTC.

The chain employs TRBV19 and TRBJ1-1; D ambiguous. The CDR3 is 12 amino acids. Per the germline V gene, CDR1 is LNHDA and CDR2 is SQIVND (reference sequence). V lost 4 bases, J lost 11 bases, and 14 bases lay in between. This CDR3 reads CASSNSIFEAFF. Here the CDR3 DNA reads TGTGCCAGTAGTAATTCAATCTTTGAGGCTTTCTTT.

The rearrangement links TRBV6-5 to TRBJ1-2; D perhaps matches TRBD1 (6 bases). Germline values: CDR1 MNHEY, CDR2 SVGAGI. The CDR3 is 15 residues long. Trimming pared 0 bases from V and 6 bases from J, leaving 14 bases between. CDR3 DNA sequence: TGTGCCAGCAGTTACTCGGGGGGGGCGAGGGATGGCTACACCTTC. It yields the protein CASSYSGGARDGYTF.

This rearrangement joins TRBV2 to TRBJ1-1; D is unresolved. The CDR3 is 13 amino acids. Trimming took 4 bases from V and 3 from J, leaving 9 bases between them. From germline, CDR1 is SNHLY and CDR2 FYNNEI. The CDR3: CASSGTGDTEAFF. The CDR3 DNA is TGTGCCAGCAGTGGGACTGGTGACACTGAAGCTTTCTTT.